Reported below is one TCR beta chain. Its antigen remains unidentified. When the RNA was reverse transcribed, random hexamers were used with an input of 0.5 to 1 ug. TCRdb passed the immunoSEQ multiplex PCR reads through MiXCR, listing each CDR3 protein once. The sample has 200,000 to 300,000 distinct CDR3 sequences, about 95% seen once. This sample was taken from a study of CD8 T cells in Susac syndrome. Study-level information: Patients with Susac syndrome were therapy-naive, on corticosteroids, or on intravenous immunoglobulin alone at the time that blood was drawn.

V was clipped by 7 bases and J by 3 bases, with 15 bases between them. This CDR3 has 14 amino acids. From blood CD8+ and CD4+ T cells, TCR beta sequences were generated. Study-level findings and limits: When the CD4+ T cell repertoires of patients with Susac syndrome were examined, they did not show any clonal expansion.

The chain carries TRBV12-3 or TRBV12-4 and TRBJ1-2, with D tentatively TRBD1 (6 bases). The sequence came from a human donor with Susac syndrome. Sequenced input: CD4+ T cells from PBMCs. CDR3 sequence: CASTGQLIYYGYTF. CDR3 bases: TGTGCCAGCACCGGACAGCTAATATACTATGGCTACACCTTC.